This T cell receptor beta chain was sequenced for a study of blood T cell repertoires in COVID-19. Study-level background: Sample material is recorded as cDNA or gDNA derived from T cells, B-cell-depleted T cells, or PBMCs.

Study processing details: By means of reference gene primer amplification, nucleated cell counts were estimated. TCRdb keeps only in-frame clones here, not all; method: immunoSEQ multiplex PCR. Clone size and the V and J calls come from that table; the DNA yielded D and trimming. The data hold under 350,000 clones, with just over 85% observed a single time. Participants came from roughly 23 US areas, aged roughly 18 to 89 years. Two consecutive negative NP/OP PCR tests, clearance, or resolved symptoms defined Cohort 3 recovery. The sequence was obtained from a man aged 30-40 years who had recovered from COVID-19. Material: PBMCs or T cells enriched from blood (not recorded which).

CDR3 sequence (DNA): TGCAGCGTTGAAGGGGCAGGTTGGAACACTGAAGCTTTCTTT. It translates to CSVEGAGWNTEAFF. The chain recombines TRBV29-1 with TRBJ1-1, with unresolved D. Deletions cut 1 base from V and 1 base from J, with 10 bases between. The CDR3 runs 14 residues. The germline V gene encodes CDR1 SQVTM and CDR2 ANQGSEA.